These T cell receptor beta chains were read from a single sample in a study of regulatory T cells in long-lasting Graves disease. TCRdb itself ran the multiplex PCR reads through MiXCR, one entry per CDR3 protein. The sample yields 400,000 to 450,000 distinct CDR3 sequences, around a quarter seen once. The specimen was peripheral blood mononuclear cells (PBMCs), collected when the disease was refractory, from a patient treated with antithyroid drugs. The source of these receptors is a female donor with Graves disease. Both conserved end residues are trimmed from each CDR3. D genes are given only for firm matches. Rows may omit the clone size; those that give it use once, few, many or a size class.

J gene | D gene | clone size | V gene | CDR3 protein
TRBJ1-2 | TRBD1 | once | TRBV20-1 | SARTGGTYGYT
TRBJ1-2 | NA | many | TRBV12-3/TRBV12-4 | ASSTHLRSGYT
TRBJ2-6 | NA | many | TRBV6-2/TRBV6-3 | ASSYDPSGANVLT
TRBJ1-6 | NA | few | TRBV5-4 | ASSPDLRGSYNSPLH
TRBJ2-4 | NA | NA | TRBV20-1 | SVLTSHGNFVQY
TRBJ2-7 | NA | few | TRBV20-1 | SATKDYEQY
TRBJ2-5 | TRBD2 | NA | TRBV15 | ATSRDRWRLAGVETQY
TRBJ1-2 | NA | many | TRBV12-3/TRBV12-4 | ASSLRSVGYT
TRBJ2-5 | NA | few | TRBV7-2 | ASSWTGNQETQY
TRBJ1-5 | NA | many | TRBV2 | ASSPDSTLIQPQH
TRBJ2-3 | NA | few | TRBV30 | AWSVNAGSGADTQY
TRBJ1-1 | NA | NA | TRBV5-5 | ASSLVGVRGNTEAF
TRBJ2-7 | TRBD2 | few | TRBV30 | AWSVGLAGVYEQY
TRBJ1-2 | NA | few | TRBV6-1 | ASRISDRPNYGYT
TRBJ2-5 | TRBD2 | NA | TRBV15 | ATSRISGMETQY
TRBJ1-4 | NA | few | TRBV30 | AWTTPGGVGEKLF
TRBJ2-7 | TRBD2 | few | TRBV6-1 | ASTGRRGGEQY
TRBJ2-7 | NA | many | TRBV7-4 | ASSLLRSHEQY
TRBJ2-5 | NA | few | TRBV20-1 | SAETAPQETQY
TRBJ2-3 | TRBD2 | few | TRBV18 | ASSPRPLAGFSTDTQY
TRBJ2-3 | NA | few | TRBV12-3/TRBV12-4 | ASSRSDTQY
TRBJ2-4 | NA | NA | TRBV7-2 | ASSLADSLAKNIQY
TRBJ2-7 | TRBD1 | NA | TRBV19 | ASSIKTGTGSYEQY
TRBJ2-1 | NA | few | TRBV19 | ASSIRYSYNEQF
TRBJ1-1 | NA | NA | TRBV10-3 | AISDLGRGTEAF
TRBJ2-3 | NA | few | TRBV6-6 | ASSYSEVSRTDTQY
TRBJ2-4 | NA | many | TRBV11-2 | ASSSQTGNKNIQY
TRBJ1-5 | NA | few | TRBV20-1 | SAQISSNQPQH
TRBJ2-3 | NA | NA | TRBV12-3/TRBV12-4 | ATQGPRGDTQY
TRBJ2-5 | TRBD2 | many | TRBV11-1 | ASSPSFLLRGSRETQY
TRBJ1-1 | NA | NA | TRBV7-2 | ASSSGGQAF
TRBJ2-4 | NA | NA | TRBV9 | ASSVEAGPVGNIQY
TRBJ2-7 | NA | many | TRBV25-1 | ASSDPRSQNHEQY
TRBJ1-1 | NA | many | TRBV7-9 | ASSRDRPNTEAF
TRBJ1-1 | NA | few | TRBV5-1 | ASSGRDTLNTEAF
TRBJ2-5 | NA | many | TRBV7-9 | ASSRRTVGSETQY